Presented here are 11 T cell receptor beta chains from one specimen sequenced in a study of T cells after yellow fever vaccination. One entry per CDR3 protein, called by TCRdb with MiXCR from the 5' RACE reads. The data hold about 260,000 distinct CDR3 sequences, with approximately 12% observed a single time. This specimen was CD4+ T cells sorted from PBMCs, taken 45 days after the yellow fever booster vaccination. These receptors all stem from a man younger than 40 who received the YFV17D yellow fever vaccine.

As concerns this clonotype: A read error is possible here, since a much larger clone lies one base away. The chain joins TRBV12-3 or TRBV12-4 to TRBJ2-7; D perhaps matches TRBD1 (5 bases). The CDR3 totals 19 residues. The CDR3 loop is CTSSLYRFSTSDKNYEQYF. CDR3 nucleotides: TGTACCAGCAGTTTATATCGGTTTAGTACCTCGGACAAGAACTACGAGCAGTACTTC.

The chain is built from TRBV29-1 and TRBJ2-1; D ambiguous. The CDR3 has 14 amino acids. The V gene's germline CDR1 is SQVTM and CDR2 ANQGSEA. The V end was cut by 5 bases, the J end by 2 bases, with 13 bases between. The DNA of the CDR3 is TGCAGCGTTAAATTCCCTGGAGCCTACAATGAGCAGTTCTTC. Translating it yields CSVKFPGAYNEQFF.

The chain recombines TRBV5-1 with TRBJ2-7; D is perhaps TRBD1 (6 bases). Germline CDR1 reads SGHRS; CDR2 reads YFSETQ. The V and J ends lost 0 bases and 2 bases respectively, with 12 bases between them. The CDR3 loop spans 15 amino acids. The DNA of the CDR3 is TGCGCCAGCAGCTTGGAAACAGGGTGGGCCTACGAGCAGTACTTC. It yields the protein CASSLETGWAYEQYF.

This clonotype has only a few counts. J is TRBJ2-1 and V is TRBV7-8; D gene unclear. V was clipped by 4 bases and J by 10 bases, with 11 bases between them. The CDR3 has 12 amino acids. Germline CDR1 is SGHVS and CDR2 is FQNEAQ. The CDR3 is CASSYLTGEQFF. The CDR3, as DNA: TGTGCCAGCAGCTATCTTACCGGGGAGCAGTTCTTC.

V and J are TRBV7-2 and TRBJ1-3; possible D gene TRBD1, 5 bases. V was pared by 1 base and J by 1 base, with 8 bases between. Germline V gene lookup returns CDR1 SGHTA and CDR2 FQGNSA. The CDR3 totals 15 residues. The CDR3 DNA follows: TGTGCCAGCAGCTTAGTGGGGGGTTCTGGAAACACCATATATTTT. Translating it yields CASSLVGGSGNTIYF.

A few counts support this clonotype. The chain combines TRBV29-1 with TRBJ2-5; 8 bases line up with TRBD1. V lost 7 bases and J lost 2; bases outside the gene matches: 9. CDR1 SQVTM and CDR2 ANQGSEA come from the germline V gene. CDR3 length: 14 residues. As DNA, the CDR3 is TGCAGCGGGGGAGACAGGGGCACTCAAGAGACCCAGTACTTC. Translated: CSGGDRGTQETQYF. Drawing the rest from reference TRBV29-1 and TRBJ2-5, the complete variable domain is SAVISQKPSRDICQRGTSLTIQCQVDSQVTMMFWYRQQPGQSLTLIATANQGSEATYESGFVIDKFPISRPNLTFSTLTVSNMSPEDSSIYLCSGGDRGTQETQYFGPGTRLLVL.

This clonotype was seen ten or more times. The chain is built from TRBV4-2 and TRBJ2-7; D may be TRBD1 (5 bases). With 0 bases removed from V and 3 bases from J, the gap between germline ends came to 6 bases. Germline V gene lookup returns CDR1 LGHNA and CDR2 YNFKEQ. This CDR3 spans 13 amino acids. CDR3 nucleotides: TGTGCCAGCAGCCAAGACGACAGCTACGAGCAGTACTTC. Its protein product is CASSQDDSYEQYF.

This clonotype came up a few times. This chain uses TRBV7-2 with TRBJ2-1, with D uncertain. This CDR3 is 13 amino acids long. V dropped 1 base and J dropped 5 bases, with 6 bases sitting between them. Germline-derived CDR1 and CDR2 are SGHTA and FQGNSA. The CDR3 region is CASSLVPDNEQFF. CDR3 nucleotides: TGTGCCAGCAGCTTAGTGCCGGACAATGAGCAGTTCTTC.

The chain carries TRBV20-1 and TRBJ2-3; D gene ambiguous. Deletions cut 3 bases from V and 4 bases from J, with 8 bases between. This CDR3 region has 12 residues. Germline V gene data show CDR1 as DFQATT and CDR2 as SNEGSKA (reference sequence). The CDR3 reads CSARGLPDTQYF. The CDR3 nucleotides read TGCAGTGCTAGGGGCCTCCCAGATACGCAGTATTTT.

This clonotype came up a few times. The rearrangement joins TRBV7-8 to TRBJ2-7; D may be TRBD2 (6 bases). The ends were cut back, 1 base at V and 4 bases at J, with 14 bases in the middle. Germline V lookup: CDR1 SGHVS, CDR2 FQNEAQ. The CDR3 consists of 15 residues. The CDR3 here is CASSLGGDLLYEQYF. CDR3 DNA sequence: TGTGCCAGCAGCTTAGGTGGGGACTTACTATACGAGCAGTACTTC.

This rearrangement joins TRBV5-6 to TRBJ2-4; D is perhaps TRBD1 (5 bases). The V gene's germline CDR1 is SGHDT and CDR2 YYEEEE. Trimming shortened V by 0 bases and J by 1 base, and 5 bases separated the two germline ends. The length of the CDR3 is 14 residues. As DNA, the CDR3 is TGTGCCAGCAGCTTGGGACAGGCCAAAAACATTCAGTACTTC. Translation: CASSLGQAKNIQYF.